What follows are 3 T cell receptor beta chains derived from one specimen sequenced in a study of blood T cells in healthy people across ages. Alongside a J-beta primer mix, a sample-barcoded 5' primer served in a second PCR lasting roughly 6 to 12 cycles. TCRdb re-derived calls from the 5' RACE reads in MiXCR, one entry per CDR3 protein. The sample includes 720,000 or so distinct CDR3 sequences, roughly 43% seen only once; the top ten take approximately 29%. Sample: blood. The receptor source for this set is an older man in good health.

The chain carries TRBV6-5 and TRBJ2-4; TRBD1 aligns across 7 bases. Germline V gene sequence: CDR1 MNHEY, CDR2 SVGAGI. This CDR3 has 15 residues. The V segment lost 8 bases and the J segment 0 bases; nucleotides outside the gene matches: 7. Written as DNA, the CDR3 is TGTGCCAGCGGAACCAGGGGGTTAGCCAAAAACATTCAGTACTTC. Its translation: CASGTRGLAKNIQYF.

J is TRBJ2-7 and V is TRBV7-9; 8 bases are a match to TRBD2. Germline CDR1 SEHNR, CDR2 FQNEAQ (reference sequence). The CDR3 extends over 16 amino acids. V shed 1 base and J 2 bases; nucleotides not matched to a gene: 7. This CDR3 reads CASSLVGGAGAYEQYF. CDR3 DNA sequence: TGTGCCAGCAGCTTAGTCGGGGGGGCCGGGGCCTACGAGCAGTACTTC.

The rearrangement joins TRBV7-2 to TRBJ2-5, with D hard to call. Germline loops: CDR1 SGHTA, CDR2 FQGNSA. With 4 bases removed from V and 5 bases from J, the gap between germline ends came to 11 bases. This CDR3 spans 13 amino acids. CDR3 in amino acids: CASSSFTGETQYF. CDR3 nucleotides: TGTGCCAGCAGCTCATTCACTGGGGAGACCCAGTACTTC.